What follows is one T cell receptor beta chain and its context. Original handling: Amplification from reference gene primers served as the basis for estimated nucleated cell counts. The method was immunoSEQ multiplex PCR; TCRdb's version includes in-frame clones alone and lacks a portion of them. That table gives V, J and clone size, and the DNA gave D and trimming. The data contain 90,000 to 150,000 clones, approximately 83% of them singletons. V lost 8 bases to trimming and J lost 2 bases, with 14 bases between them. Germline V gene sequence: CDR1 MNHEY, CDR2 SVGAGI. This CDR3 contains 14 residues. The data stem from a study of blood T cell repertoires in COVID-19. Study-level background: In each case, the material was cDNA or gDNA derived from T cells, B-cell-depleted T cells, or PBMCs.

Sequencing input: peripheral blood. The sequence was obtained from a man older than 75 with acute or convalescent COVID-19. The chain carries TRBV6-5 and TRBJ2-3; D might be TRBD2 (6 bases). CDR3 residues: CASRIAVDTDTQYF. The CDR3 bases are TGTGCCAGCCGTATAGCGGTTGACACAGATACGCAGTATTTT.